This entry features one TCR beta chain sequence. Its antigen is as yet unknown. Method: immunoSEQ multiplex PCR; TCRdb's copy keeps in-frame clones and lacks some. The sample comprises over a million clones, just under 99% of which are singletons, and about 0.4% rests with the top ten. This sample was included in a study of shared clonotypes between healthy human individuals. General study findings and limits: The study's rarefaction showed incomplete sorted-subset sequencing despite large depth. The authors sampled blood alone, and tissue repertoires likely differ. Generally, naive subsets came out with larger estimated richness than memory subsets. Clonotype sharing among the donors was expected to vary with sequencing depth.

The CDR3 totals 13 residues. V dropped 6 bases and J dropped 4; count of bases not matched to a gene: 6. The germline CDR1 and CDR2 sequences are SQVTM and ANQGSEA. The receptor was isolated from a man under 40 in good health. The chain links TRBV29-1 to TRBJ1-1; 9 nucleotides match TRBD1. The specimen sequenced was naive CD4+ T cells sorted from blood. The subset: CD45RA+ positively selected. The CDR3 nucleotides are TGCAGCGTCTGGACAGGGGCGGCCACTGAAGCTTTCTTT. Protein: CSVWTGAATEAFF. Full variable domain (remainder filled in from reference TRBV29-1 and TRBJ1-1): SAVISQKPSRDICQRGTSLTIQCQVDSQVTMMFWYRQQPGQSLTLIATANQGSEATYESGFVIDKFPISRPNLTFSTLTVSNMSPEDSSIYLCSVWTGAATEAFFGQGTRLTVV.